This entry lists 5 T cell receptor beta chains sequenced from one sample in a study of cytomegalovirus exposure and HLA in healthy donors. In the PCR, 60 Vbeta and 13 Jbeta primers were used. Sequencing was performed with immunoSEQ multiplex PCR; in TCRdb, only in-frame clones are kept and a portion is missing. The data contain about 190,000 clones, roughly 80% of them singletons. The sequencing sample was made of PBMCs. The receptors were sampled from a woman in her thirties in good health and CMV-seropositive.

V usage is TRBV7-9 and J usage is TRBJ2-7; a possible D gene is TRBD2 (6 bases). The CDR3 is 14 residues long. The V gene's germline CDR1 is SEHNR and CDR2 FQNEAQ (reference sequence). The V end lost 5 bases, the J end lost 4 bases, and 15 bases lay between the germline ends. CDR3 in amino acids: CASSAEEGIYEQYF. Written as DNA, the CDR3 is TGTGCCAGCAGCGCGGAGGAGGGGATATACGAGCAGTACTTC.

This rearrangement joins TRBV19 to TRBJ2-3; TRBD1 aligns across 10 bases. Germline CDR1 reads LNHDA; CDR2 reads SQIVND (reference sequence). This CDR3 comprises 18 residues. V was pared by 1 base and J by 2 bases, with 9 bases of the junction left unmatched. The CDR3 region is CASSIGQWRQGATDTQYF. DNA for the CDR3: TGTGCCAGTAGTATAGGTCAGTGGAGACAGGGGGCCACAGATACGCAGTATTTT.

The genes are TRBV11-2 and TRBJ2-7; 13 bases map to TRBD2. Losses at the gene ends were 2 bases for V and 2 bases for J; bases not matched to a gene: 6. The germline V gene has CDR1 SGHAT and CDR2 FQNNGV. CDR3 size: 17 residues. This CDR3 is CASSLRRGTSGAYEQYF. CDR3 nucleotides: TGTGCCAGCAGCTTACGTAGAGGGACTAGCGGGGCCTACGAGCAGTACTTC.

The chain uses TRBV6-6 and TRBJ2-5; D unclear. There are 12 residues in the CDR3. Trimming cost V 6 bases and J 10 bases, with 15 bases left between them. Germline V gives CDR1 MNHNY, CDR2 SVGAGI (reference sequence). As DNA, the CDR3 is TGTGCCAGCAGCCCTCCCGGTCGAGACCAGTACTTC. As protein: CASSPPGRDQYF.

A word on this clone: Other DNA sequences in the same sample also yield this CDR3. CDR3 amino acids: CASFQPGGYTF. Here the CDR3 DNA reads TGTGCCAGCTTCCAACCAGGAGGCTACACCTTC. The gene calls are TRBV28 and TRBJ1-2; D is unclear. Germline CDR1 reads MDHEN; CDR2 reads SYDVKM. The CDR3 is 11 residues long. Trimming shortened V by 8 bases and J by 8 bases, and 12 bases separated the two germline ends.